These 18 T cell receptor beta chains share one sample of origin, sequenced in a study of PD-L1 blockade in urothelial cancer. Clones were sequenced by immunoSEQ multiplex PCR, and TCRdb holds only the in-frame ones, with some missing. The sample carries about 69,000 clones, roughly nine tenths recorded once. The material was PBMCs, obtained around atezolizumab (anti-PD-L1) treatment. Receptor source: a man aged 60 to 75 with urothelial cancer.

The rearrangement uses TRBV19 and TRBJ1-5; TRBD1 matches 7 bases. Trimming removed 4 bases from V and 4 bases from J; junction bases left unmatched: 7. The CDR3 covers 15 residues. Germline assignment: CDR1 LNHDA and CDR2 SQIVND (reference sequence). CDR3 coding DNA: TGTGCCAGTAGTAAAGATCTACAGGGGAATCAGCCCCAGCATTTT. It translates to CASSKDLQGNQPQHF.

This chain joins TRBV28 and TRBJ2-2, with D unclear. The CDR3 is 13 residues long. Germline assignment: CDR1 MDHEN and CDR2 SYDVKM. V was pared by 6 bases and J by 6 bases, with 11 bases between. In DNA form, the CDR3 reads TGTGCCAGCAGCCCCGTCCCCCCCGGGGAGCTGTTTTTT. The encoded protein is CASSPVPPGELFF.

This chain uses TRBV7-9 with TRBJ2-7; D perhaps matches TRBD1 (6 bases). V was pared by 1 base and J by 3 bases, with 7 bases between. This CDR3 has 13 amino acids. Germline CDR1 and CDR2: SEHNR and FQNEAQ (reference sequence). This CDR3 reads CASSLDRVYEQYF. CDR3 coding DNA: TGTGCCAGCAGCTTAGACAGGGTCTACGAGCAGTACTTC.

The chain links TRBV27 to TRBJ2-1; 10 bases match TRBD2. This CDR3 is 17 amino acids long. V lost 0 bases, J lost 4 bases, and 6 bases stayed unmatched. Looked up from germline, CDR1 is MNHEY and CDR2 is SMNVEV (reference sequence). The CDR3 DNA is TGTGCCAGCAGTTTATCCCTAGCGGGAGTAACGTACAATGAGCAGTTCTTC. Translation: CASSLSLAGVTYNEQFF.

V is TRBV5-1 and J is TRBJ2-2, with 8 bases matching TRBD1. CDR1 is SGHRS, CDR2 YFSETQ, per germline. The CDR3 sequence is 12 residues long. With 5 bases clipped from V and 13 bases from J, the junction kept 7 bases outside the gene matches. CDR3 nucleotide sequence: TGCGCCAGCAGGTCGGACAGGGCTGCGCTGTTTTTT. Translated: CASRSDRAALFF.

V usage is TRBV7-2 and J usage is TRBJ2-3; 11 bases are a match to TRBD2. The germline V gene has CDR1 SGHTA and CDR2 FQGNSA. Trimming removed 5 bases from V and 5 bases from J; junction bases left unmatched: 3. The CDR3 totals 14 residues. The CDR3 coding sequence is TGTGCCAGCAGCCTCACTAGCGGGAGAGATACGCAGTATTTT. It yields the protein CASSLTSGRDTQYF. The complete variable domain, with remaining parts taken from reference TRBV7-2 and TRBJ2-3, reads GAGVSQSPSNKVTEKGKDVELRCDPISGHTALYWYRQSLGQGLEFLIYFQGNSAPDKSGLPSDRFSAERTGGSVSTLTIQRTQQEDSAVYLCASSLTSGRDTQYFGPGTRLTVL.

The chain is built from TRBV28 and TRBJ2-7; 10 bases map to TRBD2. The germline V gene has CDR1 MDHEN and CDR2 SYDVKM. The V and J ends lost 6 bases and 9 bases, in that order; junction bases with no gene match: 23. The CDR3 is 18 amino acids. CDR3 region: CASSGYGLADPLPFGQYF. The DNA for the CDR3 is TGTGCCAGCAGCGGGTACGGACTAGCGGACCCTTTACCTTTCGGGCAGTACTTC.

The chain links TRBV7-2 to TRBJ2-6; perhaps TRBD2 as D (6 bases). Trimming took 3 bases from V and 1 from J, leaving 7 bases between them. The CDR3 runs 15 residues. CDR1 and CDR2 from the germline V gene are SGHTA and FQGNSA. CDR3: CASSLAGSGANVLTF. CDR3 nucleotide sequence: TGTGCCAGCAGCTTGGCGGGGTCTGGGGCCAACGTCCTGACTTTC.

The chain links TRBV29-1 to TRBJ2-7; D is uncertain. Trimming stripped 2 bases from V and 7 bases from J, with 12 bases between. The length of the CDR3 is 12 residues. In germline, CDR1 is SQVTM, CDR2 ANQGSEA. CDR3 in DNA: TGCAGCGTTGAAACGGTTGAACCGGAGCAGTACTTC. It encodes CSVETVEPEQYF.

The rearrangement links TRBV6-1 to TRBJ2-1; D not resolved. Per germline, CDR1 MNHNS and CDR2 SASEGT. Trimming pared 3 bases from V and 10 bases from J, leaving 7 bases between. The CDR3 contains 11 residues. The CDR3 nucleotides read TGTGCCAGCAGTGAGCGTATAGAGCAGTTCTTC. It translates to CASSERIEQFF.

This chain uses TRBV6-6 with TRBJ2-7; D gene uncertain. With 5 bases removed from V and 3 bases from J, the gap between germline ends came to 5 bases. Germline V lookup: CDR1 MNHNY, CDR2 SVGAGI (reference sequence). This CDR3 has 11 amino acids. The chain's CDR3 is CASSINYEQYF. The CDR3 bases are TGTGCCAGCAGTATAAACTACGAGCAGTACTTC.

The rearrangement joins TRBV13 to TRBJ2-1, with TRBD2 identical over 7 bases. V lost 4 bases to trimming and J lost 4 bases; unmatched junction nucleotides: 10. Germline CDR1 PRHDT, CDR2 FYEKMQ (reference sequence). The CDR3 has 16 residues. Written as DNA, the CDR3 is TGTGCCAGCAGCTCGCTTGAAGCGGGAAGGTACAATGAGCAGTTCTTC. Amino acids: CASSSLEAGRYNEQFF.

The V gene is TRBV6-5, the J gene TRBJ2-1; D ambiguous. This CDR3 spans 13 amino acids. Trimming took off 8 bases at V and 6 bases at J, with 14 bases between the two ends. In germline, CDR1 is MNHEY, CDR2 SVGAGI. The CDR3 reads CASRSRIRNEQFF. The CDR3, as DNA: TGTGCCAGCCGATCTAGGATCCGCAATGAGCAGTTCTTC.

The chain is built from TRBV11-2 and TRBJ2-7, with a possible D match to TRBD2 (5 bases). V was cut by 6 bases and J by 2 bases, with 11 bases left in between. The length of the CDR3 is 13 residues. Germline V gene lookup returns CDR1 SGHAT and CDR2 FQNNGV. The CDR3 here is CASRSSGTYEQYF. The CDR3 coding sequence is TGTGCCAGCAGAAGCTCCGGGACCTACGAGCAGTACTTC.

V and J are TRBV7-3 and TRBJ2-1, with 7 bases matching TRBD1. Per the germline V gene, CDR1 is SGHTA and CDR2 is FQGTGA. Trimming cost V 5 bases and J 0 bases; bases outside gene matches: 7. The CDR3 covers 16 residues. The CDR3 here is CASSPRTGGSYNEQFF. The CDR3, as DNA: TGTGCCAGCAGCCCGAGGACAGGCGGCTCCTACAATGAGCAGTTCTTC.

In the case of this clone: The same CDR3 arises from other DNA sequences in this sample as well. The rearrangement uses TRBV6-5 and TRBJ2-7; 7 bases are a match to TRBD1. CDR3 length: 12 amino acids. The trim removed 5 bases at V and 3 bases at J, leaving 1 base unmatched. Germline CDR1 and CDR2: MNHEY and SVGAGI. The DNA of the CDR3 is TGTGCCAGCAGTCCAGGGGGCTACGAGCAGTACTTC. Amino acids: CASSPGGYEQYF.

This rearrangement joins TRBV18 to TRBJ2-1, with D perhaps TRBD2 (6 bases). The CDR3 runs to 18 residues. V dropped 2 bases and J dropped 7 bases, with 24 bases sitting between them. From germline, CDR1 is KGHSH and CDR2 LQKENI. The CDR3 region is CASSPRPSSGSSKNEQFF. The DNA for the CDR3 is TGTGCCAGCTCACCAAGGCCCTCCTCCGGGAGCTCTAAGAATGAGCAGTTCTTC.

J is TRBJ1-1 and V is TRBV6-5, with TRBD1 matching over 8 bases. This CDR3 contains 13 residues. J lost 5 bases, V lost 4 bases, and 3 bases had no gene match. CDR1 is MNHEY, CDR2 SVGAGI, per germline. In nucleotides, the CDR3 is TGTGCCAGCAGTTGGGGACAGGAGACTGAAGCTTTCTTT. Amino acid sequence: CASSWGQETEAFF.